This record looks at one TCR beta chain sequence and its context. Its target is unknown. The CDR3 contains 16 residues. Trimming cost V 1 base and J 3 bases, with 11 bases left between them. Germline V gives CDR1 SGHNT, CDR2 YYREEE (reference sequence). It was with 60 Vbeta and 13 Jbeta primers that the PCR ran. TCRdb's table, derived via immunoSEQ multiplex PCR, lists solely in-frame clones and lacks some. The data show 100,000 to 150,000 clones, approximately 80% seen once. This entry belongs to a study of cytomegalovirus exposure and HLA in healthy donors. Study outcomes and limitations: High specificity and sensitivity for cytomegalovirus status were reported for the classifier. Earlier results showed most TCR beta V segments being productive about 87% or about 30% of the time.

The sequencing input was PBMCs. This sequence joins TRBV5-4 and TRBJ2-6; the D gene is possibly TRBD2 (5 bases). This TCR was recovered from a man aged 40-49 years in good health and CMV-seronegative. The CDR3 nucleotides are TGTGCCAGCAGCTTGAACCGGGGTCATGGGGCCAACGTCCTGACTTTC. This gives the protein CASSLNRGHGANVLTF.